This T cell receptor beta chain derives from a study of blood T cells in healthy people across ages. This clonotype was detected a few times. Its antigen remains unknown. Through a sample-barcoded 5' primer and a J-beta primer mix, a second PCR was run for roughly 6 to 12 cycles. TCRdb re-called the 5' RACE reads with MiXCR, one entry per CDR3 protein. The sample carries around 1.5 million distinct CDR3 sequences, 42% recorded once. Donors ranged from about 6 to 90 years old and were healthy Caucasians in Russia. The authors isolated at least 7 million PBMCs per sample. Looked up from germline, CDR1 is MNHEY and CDR2 is SVGEGT. The CDR3 has 16 residues. General study results and limits: Older individuals had lower TCR beta diversity per million T cells (the decline was roughly linear).

The sequencing input was blood. The J gene is TRBJ2-5, the V gene TRBV6-2 or TRBV6-3; D remains unclear. Gene TRBJ2-7 matches the end of the DNA better, so the J call may be wrong. The receptor comes from a woman between 18 and 29 years old in good health. CDR3 amino acids: CASSYSTRAASYEQYF. The CDR3 bases are TGTGCCAGCAGTTACTCGACCCGAGCAGCGAGTTACGAGCAGTACTTC.